This T cell receptor beta chain was captured by sequencing in a study of T cells after yellow fever vaccination. Background on the study: The authors prepared low-cell-number fractions using SMART-Seq v4 Ultra Low Input. Broader study findings: A weaker secondary response peaked on day 5, the primary on day 15. Reappearance after the booster was observed for most primary-vaccination clones (about 97% CD4, about 91% CD8).

Using its own MiXCR run on the 5' RACE reads, TCRdb lists one record per CDR3 protein. Altogether about 580,000 distinct CDR3 sequences are present, about a sixth being singletons, with the ten largest covering about 18%. On this clonotype itself: Its antigen remains unidentified.

The CDR3 consists of 13 residues. Deletions cut 7 bases from V and 7 bases from J, with 11 bases between. Germline assignment: CDR1 MNHNS and CDR2 SASEGT. The source was PBMCs, collected 5 days after the first yellow fever vaccination. The receptor comes from a young man who received the YFV17D yellow fever vaccine. The J gene is TRBJ1-6, the V gene TRBV6-1; D uncertain. CDR3 bases: TGTGCCAGCAACGCGGAAGGGAATTCACCCCTCCACTTT. Amino acid sequence: CASNAEGNSPLHF.